The entry below gives a single TCR beta chain sequence along with its context. These data come from a study of radiation and T cells in renal cell carcinoma. Study overall: Nephrectomy followed 15 Gy stereotactic body radiation by 4 weeks.

The sample's time point: baseline pretreatment blood. The treatment: 15 Gy SBRT to primary tumor, nephrectomy 4 weeks later. The assay was immunoSEQ multiplex PCR, and TCRdb's table has in-frame clones only and misses some. The sample has roughly 120,000 clones, 80% to 85% seen once. V was clipped by 6 bases and J by 4 bases, with 3 bases between them. This CDR3 has 10 residues. From germline, CDR1 is MNHEY and CDR2 SMNVEV (reference sequence). The receptor comes from a woman aged 55-69 years with renal cell carcinoma. This chain links TRBV27 with TRBJ1-1; no clear D gene. The source was blood, collected from a patient whose treatment included radiotherapy and nephrectomy. This CDR3 reads CASRGTEAFF. CDR3 nucleotide sequence: TGTGCCAGCAGGGGCACTGAAGCTTTCTTT.